This T cell receptor (beta chain) was identified in a study of blood T cell repertoires in COVID-19. Study in general: Nucleic acid was either cDNA or gDNA, and it came from T cells, B-cell-depleted T cells, or PBMCs.

Original methodology: Scientists estimated how many nucleated cells there were by amplifying reference gene primers. The table came from immunoSEQ multiplex PCR; TCRdb's copy has only in-frame clones and leaves some out. V, J and clone size derive from that table, while D and trimming were established from the DNA sequence. The table has 250,000 or so clones, about nine tenths seen once; the top ten hold around 2.8%. Germline loops: CDR1 MNHNS, CDR2 SASEGT. V shed 0 bases, J shed 5 bases, and the junction held 12 bases outside the gene matches. This CDR3 is 17 amino acids long. Sequenced material: peripheral blood. The V call is TRBV6-1, the J call TRBJ2-5; 7 nucleotides line up with TRBD1. This clonotype was obtained from a woman in her sixties with acute or convalescent COVID-19. CDR3 coding DNA: TGTGCCAGCAGTGAAGCGGGGGCAGGGGGTCGTCGGGAGACCCAGTACTTC. It is translated as CASSEAGAGGRRETQYF.